A selection of T cell receptor beta chains follows, all from one sample in a study of human T cells and chemical hapten exposure. Using its own MiXCR run on the RACE reads, TCRdb lists one record per CDR3 protein. The sample lists about 62,000 distinct CDR3 sequences, 6.5% to 8.5% occurring once. The sequences come from whole blood, collected in connection with sensitization to the hapten diphenylcyclopropenone (DPC). The source of these receptors is a woman in her 30s with alopecia areata. Some clones in this sample may be carry-over from other donors' samples. The CDR3 runs from the conserved cysteine through the conserved F or W. The D gene is left open where the match is weak. Clone size is stated in some rows and not others, as once, few, many or a class when expanded.

V gene	D gene	J gene	clone size	CDR3 protein	CDR3 DNA
TRBV6-1	NA	TRBJ2-7	few	CASSVTRAPGAYEQYF	TGTGCCAGCAGTGTCACCCGGGCCCCGGGCGCCTACGAGCAGTACTTC
TRBV29-1	NA	TRBJ2-4	NA	CSVERGSEVQYF	TGCAGCGTTGAAAGGGGGTCAGAGGTCCAGTACTTC
TRBV10-1	NA	TRBJ2-7	many	CASSVGTSEGVEQYF	TGCGCCAGCAGTGTTGGGACGTCCGAGGGGGTCGAGCAGTACTTC
TRBV5-1	NA	TRBJ2-7	many	CASTQTAVSYEQYF	TGCGCCAGCACACAAACGGCGGTGTCCTACGAGCAGTACTTC
TRBV15	TRBD1	TRBJ2-7	many	CATSRDPFYRTGDNEQYF	TGTGCCACCAGCAGAGATCCGTTTTACCGGACAGGGGACAACGAGCAGTACTTC
TRBV5-1	NA	TRBJ2-4	many	CASSADASGAKNIQYF	TGCGCCAGCAGCGCGGACGCCAGCGGGGCCAAAAACATTCAGTACTTC
TRBV12-3/TRBV12-4	NA	TRBJ1-6	many	CASSFGQIGSPLHF	TGTGCCAGCAGTTTTGGACAGATCGGTTCACCCCTCCACTTT
TRBV27	NA	TRBJ2-1	many	CASRWELSSYNEQFF	TGTGCCAGCAGGTGGGAGCTTAGCTCCTACAATGAGCAGTTCTTC
TRBV7-9	TRBD1	TRBJ1-1	NA	CASSAGQGMNTEAFF	TGTGCCAGCAGCGCCGGACAGGGAATGAACACTGAAGCTTTCTTT
TRBV20-1	TRBD1	TRBJ1-1	many	CSAGTGDTEAFF	TGCAGTGCTGGGACAGGGGACACTGAAGCTTTCTTT
TRBV19	TRBD2	TRBJ2-1	many	CASSKSSGGAVLSEQFF	TGTGCCAGTAGTAAATCTAGCGGGGGGGCCGTTTTGTCCGAGCAGTTCTTC
TRBV3-1	NA	TRBJ2-1	many	CASSQDSGESSYNEQFF	TGTGCCAGCAGCCAAGATAGTGGGGAAAGCTCCTACAATGAGCAGTTCTTC
TRBV12-3/TRBV12-4	TRBD1	TRBJ1-1	few	CASTLGQGTEAFF	TGTGCCAGCACCCTAGGACAGGGTACTGAAGCTTTCTTT
TRBV19	NA	TRBJ2-7	many	CASSPGAGYEQYF	TGTGCCAGTAGCCCGGGGGCTGGTTACGAGCAGTACTTC
TRBV5-1	NA	TRBJ1-2	NA	CASSFDGPYGDNF	TGCGCCAGCAGCTTCGACGGGCCCTATGGCGACAACTTC
TRBV7-2	NA	TRBJ1-6	many	CASSLVEVSPLHF	TGTGCCAGCAGCTTAGTGGAGGTTTCACCCCTCCACTTT
TRBV20-1	TRBD2	TRBJ2-1	NA	CSATPGTSGGGEQFF	TGCAGTGCGACGCCGGGGACTAGCGGGGGTGGTGAGCAGTTCTTC
TRBV29-1	TRBD1	TRBJ2-1	few	CSVLGTGGSYNEQFF	TGCAGCGTTTTGGGGACAGGGGGGTCCTACAATGAGCAGTTCTTC
TRBV19	NA	TRBJ1-1	NA	CASSIDQGGTEAFF	TGTGCCAGTAGTATAGACCAGGGCGGCACTGAAGCTTTCTTT
TRBV5-5	NA	TRBJ2-2	many	CASSLQDRSTGELFF	TGTGCCAGCAGCTTACAGGACCGTAGCACCGGGGAGCTGTTTTTT
TRBV10-3	NA	TRBJ1-2	few	CAIRMDPDYGDTF	TGTGCCATCAGAATGGACCCTGACTATGGCGACACCTTC
TRBV7-9	NA	TRBJ2-5	NA	CASSLASYRTRRETQYF	TGTGCCAGCAGCTTAGCCTCATACAGGACCCGAAGGGAGACCCAGTACTTC
TRBV20-1	NA	TRBJ2-1	many	CSARPTGYNEQFF	TGCAGTGCTAGGCCGACAGGATACAATGAGCAGTTCTTC
TRBV19	NA	TRBJ1-2	NA	CASSIQGGLNGYTF	TGTGCCAGTAGTATACAGGGAGGTCTGAATGGCTACACCTTC
TRBV11-2	NA	TRBJ2-5	many	CASSLDPEETQYF	TGTGCCAGCAGCTTAGACCCAGAAGAGACCCAGTACTTC
TRBV2	NA	TRBJ2-3	many	CASSVPFGNTDTQYF	TGTGCCAGCAGTGTTCCCTTCGGGAACACAGATACGCAGTATTTT
TRBV5-5	TRBD1	TRBJ2-4	few	CASSFGTGGDKNIQYF	TGTGCCAGCAGCTTTGGGACAGGGGGAGACAAAAACATTCAGTACTTC
TRBV3-1	TRBD1	TRBJ1-1	many	CASSQLGQGNTEAFF	TGTGCCAGCAGCCAATTGGGACAGGGGAACACTGAAGCTTTCTTT
TRBV12-3/TRBV12-4	TRBD1	TRBJ1-4	many	CASSPHRGFREKLFF	TGTGCCAGCAGCCCGCACAGGGGGTTCCGGGAAAAACTGTTTTTT
TRBV9	TRBD1	TRBJ1-3	NA	CASSITGQLSGNTIYF	TGTGCCAGCAGCATAACGGGACAGCTCTCTGGAAACACCATATATTTT
TRBV9	NA	TRBJ1-1	few	CASSVDVGTEAFF	TGTGCCAGCAGCGTAGATGTGGGGACTGAAGCTTTCTTT
TRBV12-3/TRBV12-4	NA	TRBJ1-1	few	CASTSLPNTEAFF	TGTGCCAGCACCTCGTTACCGAACACTGAAGCTTTCTTT
TRBV7-9	TRBD2	TRBJ2-3	many	CASSRGLAGSTDTQYF	TGTGCCAGCAGCCGCGGACTAGCGGGGAGCACAGATACGCAGTATTTT
TRBV20-1	NA	TRBJ2-1	NA	CSVTGFAYNEQFF	TGCAGTGTAACAGGGTTCGCCTACAATGAGCAGTTCTTC